This T cell receptor beta chain was documented in a study of PD-L1 blockade in urothelial cancer. The protocol was immunoSEQ multiplex PCR, while the TCRdb copy is restricted to in-frame clones and leaves out a portion. Of some 52,000 clones in the sample, 77% were seen once. The CDR3 is made up of 12 amino acids. Between the trimmed V and J ends, which lost 9 bases and 3 bases, there was a span of 12 bases. Germline CDR1 is ENHRY and CDR2 is SYGVKD. The rearrangement uses TRBV10-3 and TRBJ2-7; tentatively, D is TRBD2 (5 bases). The sequencing here drew on PBMCs, taken around atezolizumab (anti-PD-L1) treatment. The TCR originated in a man in his 70s with urothelial cancer. CDR3 protein: CAMGGRDYEQYF. The DNA for the CDR3 is TGTGCCATGGGTGGACGGGACTACGAGCAGTACTTC.